This is a list of T cell receptor beta chains from one sample in a study of blood T cell repertoires in COVID-19. The data were produced by immunoSEQ multiplex PCR, yet TCRdb's version contains in-frame clones alone and is incomplete. Found here are under 300,000 clones, around four fifths of them singletons; the top ten hold under 4.5%. The sample consisted of peripheral blood. Every receptor here comes from a man in his fifties with acute or convalescent COVID-19. The CDR3 runs from the conserved cysteine through the conserved F or W. Fields, in order: V gene, J gene, D gene, clone size, CDR3 protein, CDR3 DNA. A D gene is named only where the DNA matches it firmly. The size field is filled for only some rows; it gives once, few, many or a size class.

TRBV29-1	TRBJ1-1	NA	NA	CSVERDMNTEAFF	TGCAGCGTTGAACGGGACATGAACACTGAAGCTTTCTTT
TRBV29-1	TRBJ1-2	NA	NA	CSVEPQQPYGYTF	TGCAGCGTTGAACCGCAACAGCCCTATGGCTACACCTTC
TRBV12-5	TRBJ1-4	NA	NA	CASGPLSATGEKLFF	TGTGCTAGTGGTCCCCTGTCCGCCACTGGTGAAAAACTGTTTTTT
TRBV25-1	TRBJ1-2	TRBD1	once	CASSESWDRHNYGYTF	TGTGCCAGCAGTGAAAGTTGGGACAGGCATAACTATGGCTACACCTTC
TRBV11-2	TRBJ2-1	NA	NA	CASRVSSYNEQFF	TGTGCCAGCAGGGTTAGCTCCTACAATGAGCAGTTCTTC
TRBV3-1/TRBV3-2	TRBJ2-2	NA	few	CASSPLSVTGELFF	TGTGCCAGCAGCCCTTTATCAGTCACCGGGGAGCTGTTTTTT
TRBV5-1	TRBJ1-1	TRBD1	NA	CASSLAGTGGTEAFF	TGCGCCAGCAGCTTGGCCGGGACAGGGGGCACTGAAGCTTTCTTT
TRBV29-1	TRBJ2-3	NA	many	CSVEDGQYTDTQYF	TGCAGCGTTGAAGATGGACAGTACACAGATACGCAGTATTTT
TRBV3-1/TRBV3-2	TRBJ1-1	NA	few	CASSWEGMNTEAFF	TGTGCCAGCAGCTGGGAGGGGATGAACACTGAAGCTTTCTTT
TRBV3-1/TRBV3-2	TRBJ2-3	TRBD2	NA	CASSQPSGRGDTQYF	TGTGCCAGCAGCCAACCTAGCGGGAGAGGCGATACGCAGTATTTT
TRBV10-2	TRBJ2-7	TRBD1	once	CASRPGQRSSYEQYF	TGCGCCAGCAGGCCGGGACAGAGATCGTCCTACGAGCAGTACTTC
TRBV28	TRBJ1-6	NA	once	CASNGRNNSPLHF	TGTGCCAGCAACGGCAGGAATAATTCACCCCTCCACTTT
TRBV5-4	TRBJ1-5	NA	NA	CASALAPGGNQPQHF	TGTGCCAGCGCGCTCGCCCCGGGGGGCAATCAGCCCCAGCATTTT
TRBV6-4	TRBJ2-5	NA	many	CASGLRTQYF	TGTGCCAGCGGTCTAAGGACCCAGTACTTC
TRBV7-9	TRBJ1-5	NA	NA	CASSGAGAGQPQHF	TGTGCCAGCAGCGGAGCAGGGGCTGGTCAGCCCCAGCATTTT
TRBV19	TRBJ2-7	NA	few	CASSRTQHHEQYF	TGTGCCAGTAGTAGAACCCAACACCACGAGCAGTACTTC
TRBV6-5	TRBJ1-1	NA	NA	CASSISGANTEAFF	TGTGCCAGCAGCATCTCAGGGGCAAACACTGAAGCTTTCTTT
TRBV18	TRBJ1-1	TRBD1	NA	CASSPRGETEAFF	TGTGCCAGCTCTCCCAGGGGGGAAACTGAAGCTTTCTTT
TRBV24-1	TRBJ1-6	NA	NA	CATSRDSDSPLHF	TGTGCCACCAGTCGAGACTCGGATTCACCCCTCCACTTT
TRBV20-1	TRBJ2-3	NA	NA	CSASSQAPGTQYF	TGCAGTGCTAGTTCTCAGGCCCCAGGCACGCAGTATTTT
TRBV14	TRBJ1-2	NA	NA	CASSQGGAGYTF	TGTGCCAGCAGCCAGGGCGGGGCTGGCTACACCTTC
TRBV5-5	TRBJ1-3	NA	NA	CASSFQGTGNTIYF	TGTGCCAGCAGCTTCCAGGGAACTGGAAACACCATATATTTT
TRBV18	TRBJ2-2	TRBD1	NA	CASSPTGTGSNTGELFF	TGTGCCAGCTCACCGACCGGGACAGGATCGAACACCGGGGAGCTGTTTTTT
TRBV5-3	TRBJ2-5	TRBD2	NA	CARSRPRTSGGKYQETQYF	TGTGCCAGAAGCCGACCACGGACTAGCGGGGGCAAGTACCAAGAGACCCAGTACTTC
TRBV3-1/TRBV3-2	TRBJ2-2	NA	NA	CASSRSGELFF	TGTGCCAGCAGCAGGAGCGGGGAGCTGTTTTTT
TRBV4-1	TRBJ2-5	TRBD1	NA	CASSPRDRGLETQYF	TGCGCCAGCAGCCCCCGGGACAGGGGGCTGGAGACCCAGTACTTC
TRBV27	TRBJ2-7	NA	NA	CASSLTRNPYEQYF	TGTGCCAGCAGTTTAACTAGGAACCCCTACGAGCAGTACTTC
TRBV4-1	TRBJ1-5	NA	NA	CASSQAQGAQPQHF	TGCGCCAGCAGCCAAGCACAGGGTGCTCAGCCCCAGCATTTT
TRBV6-1	TRBJ1-1	NA	NA	CASSERQGNTEAFF	TGTGCCAGCAGTGAAAGGCAGGGAAACACTGAAGCTTTCTTT
TRBV11-2	TRBJ1-1	NA	NA	CASSSSRIEAFF	TGTGCCAGCAGCTCCTCGCGGATTGAAGCTTTCTTT
TRBV7-2	TRBJ2-2	NA	once	CASSLRRGTGSGELFF	TGTGCCAGCAGCTTACGTCGGGGGACTGGGTCCGGGGAGCTGTTTTTT
TRBV7-9	TRBJ1-6	TRBD1	NA	CASRGQGFSNSPLHF	TGTGCCAGCAGGGGACAGGGGTTTTCTAATTCACCCCTCCACTTT
TRBV5-4	TRBJ1-3	NA	NA	CASSLAGVNSGNTIYF	TGTGCCAGCAGCTTGGCAGGGGTCAACTCTGGAAACACCATATATTTT
TRBV4-1	TRBJ1-2	NA	NA	CASSQGRDKIKGYTF	TGCGCCAGCAGCCAGGGCCGGGACAAGATTAAAGGCTACACCTTC
TRBV4-1	TRBJ1-1	NA	NA	CASSQGRTGPRNTEAFF	TGCGCCAGCAGCCAAGGACGTACAGGGCCCCGGAACACTGAAGCTTTCTTT
TRBV9	TRBJ2-2	NA	NA	CASSGRKQSGNTGELFF	TGTGCCAGCAGTGGTCGAAAGCAAAGCGGTAACACCGGGGAGCTGTTTTTT